This paragraph reports one T cell receptor (beta chain). Its antigen remains unidentified. One base away lies a much larger clone, so this may be a sequencing read error. These data are taken from a study of regulatory T cells in long-lasting Graves disease. Findings of the study overall: Results may be inaccurate due to the small sample size.

With iRepertoire HTBI primers and Arm-PCR of CDR3 regions, TCR beta libraries were built. TCRdb re-derived calls from the multiplex PCR reads in MiXCR, one entry per CDR3 protein. The sample holds 440,000 or so distinct CDR3 sequences, 16% seen once. Sample time point: newly diagnosed GD, antithyroid drugs for less than 3 months. RNA extracted from PBMCs served as the sequencing template. The same data also went into a second study, on T cells in Graves' hyperthyroidism and ophthalmopathy. Per that paper: Participants, patients aged 18 to 65, had newly diagnosed hyperthyroidism with a duration under 2 months. The model forecast ophthalmopathy, anticipating it by a median approximately 6.1 months before onset.

This receptor was taken from a woman in her 30s with Graves disease. The sample in question was peripheral blood mononuclear cells (PBMCs), obtained at new diagnosis, from a patient treated with antithyroid drugs.

CDR3 nucleotides: TGTGTCAGCAGCTTACGGGACAGGGTGACCGGGGAGCTGTTTTTT. Residues: CVSSLRDRVTGELFF. The V gene is TRBV7-2, the J gene TRBJ2-2; TRBD1 matches 9 bases. Looked up from germline, CDR1 is SGHTA and CDR2 is FQGNSA. The length of the CDR3 is 15 residues. Using reference TRBV7-2 and TRBJ2-2 for the parts outside the CDR3, the full variable domain is GAGVSQSPSNKVTEKGKDVELRCDPISGHTALYWYRQSLGQGLEFLIYFQGNSAPDKSGLPSDRFSAERTGGSVSTLTIQRTQQEDSAVYLCVSSLRDRVTGELFFGEGSRLTVL.